This T cell receptor (beta chain) originates from a study of early T cells in non-severe SARS-CoV-2 infection. About the study: Investigators sequenced bulk RNA drawn from unsorted whole blood, and chains remained unpaired.

This clonotype was counted a few times. The ends were cut back, 2 bases at V and 4 bases at J, with 0 bases in the middle. Per the germline V gene, CDR1 is SGHTA and CDR2 is FQGNSA. The CDR3 is made up of 10 amino acids. Attachment of unique molecular identifiers was made to individual cDNA molecules. From the 5' RACE reads, TCRdb called clonotypes with MiXCR, one entry per CDR3 protein. The sample shows about 98,000 distinct CDR3 sequences, roughly 11% of them seen only once. The sample taken for sequencing was whole blood. The chain employs TRBV7-2 and TRBJ2-7; D gene unclear. This receptor was identified in an adult who was a healthcare worker with PCR-confirmed SARS-CoV-2 infection or an uninfected control (not recorded which). CDR3 sequence: CASSLYEQYF. CDR3 coding DNA: TGTGCCAGCAGCTTATACGAGCAGTACTTC.